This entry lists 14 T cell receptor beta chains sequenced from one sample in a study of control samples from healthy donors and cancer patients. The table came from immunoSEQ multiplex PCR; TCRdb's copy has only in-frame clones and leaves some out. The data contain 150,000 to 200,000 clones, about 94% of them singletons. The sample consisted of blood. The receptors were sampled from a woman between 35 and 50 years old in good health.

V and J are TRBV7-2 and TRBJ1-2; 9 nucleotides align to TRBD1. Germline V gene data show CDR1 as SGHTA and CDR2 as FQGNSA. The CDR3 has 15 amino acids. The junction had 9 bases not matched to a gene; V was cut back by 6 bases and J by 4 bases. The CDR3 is CASRATGGVSYGYTF. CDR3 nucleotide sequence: TGTGCCAGCAGAGCTACAGGGGGCGTAAGCTATGGCTACACCTTC.

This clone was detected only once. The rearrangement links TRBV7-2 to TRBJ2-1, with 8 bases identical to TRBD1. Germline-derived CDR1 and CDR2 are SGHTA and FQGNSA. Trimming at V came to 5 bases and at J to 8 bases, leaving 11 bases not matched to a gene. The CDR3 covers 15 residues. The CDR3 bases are TGTGCCAGCAGCCGGGACAGGACCGAGGGGTATGAGCAGTTCTTC. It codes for CASSRDRTEGYEQFF.

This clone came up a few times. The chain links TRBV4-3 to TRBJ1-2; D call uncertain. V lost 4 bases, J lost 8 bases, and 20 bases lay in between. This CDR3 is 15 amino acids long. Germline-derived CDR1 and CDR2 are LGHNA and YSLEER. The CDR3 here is CASSPARERARGYTF. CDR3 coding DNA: TGCGCCAGCAGCCCCGCCCGGGAGAGGGCCCGGGGCTACACCTTC.

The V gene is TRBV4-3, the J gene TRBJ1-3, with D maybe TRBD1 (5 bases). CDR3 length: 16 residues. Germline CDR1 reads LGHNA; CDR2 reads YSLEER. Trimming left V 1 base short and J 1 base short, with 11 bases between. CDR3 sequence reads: CASSQGSGESGNTIYF. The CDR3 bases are TGCGCCAGCAGCCAAGGTTCGGGGGAATCTGGAAACACCATATATTTT.

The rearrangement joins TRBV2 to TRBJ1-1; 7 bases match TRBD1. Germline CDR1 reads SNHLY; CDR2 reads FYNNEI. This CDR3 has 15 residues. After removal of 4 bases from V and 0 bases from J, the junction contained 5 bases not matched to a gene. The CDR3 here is CASSGRDSMNTEAFF. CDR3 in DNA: TGTGCCAGCAGTGGCCGGGACAGCATGAACACTGAAGCTTTCTTT.

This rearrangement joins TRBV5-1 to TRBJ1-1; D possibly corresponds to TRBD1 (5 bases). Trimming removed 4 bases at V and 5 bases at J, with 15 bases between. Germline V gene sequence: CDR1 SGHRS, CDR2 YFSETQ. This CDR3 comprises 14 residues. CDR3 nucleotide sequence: TGCGCCAGCAGCCCGCTAACAGGCCGGACTGAAGCTTTCTTT. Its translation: CASSPLTGRTEAFF.

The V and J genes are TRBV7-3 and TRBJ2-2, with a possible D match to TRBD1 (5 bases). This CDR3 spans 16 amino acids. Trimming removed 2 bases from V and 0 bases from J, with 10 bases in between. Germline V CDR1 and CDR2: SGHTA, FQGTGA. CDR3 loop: CASSLDSLANTGELFF. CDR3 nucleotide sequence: TGTGCCAGCAGCTTAGACAGCCTCGCGAACACCGGGGAGCTGTTTTTT.

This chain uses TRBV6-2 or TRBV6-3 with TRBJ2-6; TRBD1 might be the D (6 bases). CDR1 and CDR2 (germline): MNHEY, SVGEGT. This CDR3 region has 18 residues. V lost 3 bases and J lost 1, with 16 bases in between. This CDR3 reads CASSYQWQGMSGANVLTF. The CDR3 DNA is TGTGCCAGCAGTTATCAGTGGCAGGGGATGTCTGGGGCCAACGTCCTGACTTTC.

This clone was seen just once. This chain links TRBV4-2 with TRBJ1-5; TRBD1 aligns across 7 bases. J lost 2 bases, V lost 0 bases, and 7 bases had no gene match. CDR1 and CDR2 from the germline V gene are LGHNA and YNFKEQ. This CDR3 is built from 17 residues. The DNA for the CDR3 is TGTGCCAGCAGCCAAGAAGTGACAGGGAGTGGCAATCAGCCCCAGCATTTT. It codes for CASSQEVTGSGNQPQHF.

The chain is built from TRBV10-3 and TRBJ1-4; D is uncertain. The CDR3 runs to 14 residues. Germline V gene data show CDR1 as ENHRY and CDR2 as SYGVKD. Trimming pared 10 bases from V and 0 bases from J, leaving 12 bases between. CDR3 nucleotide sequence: TGTGCCACCACACCAGGAGCAACTAATGAAAAACTGTTTTTT. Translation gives CATTPGATNEKLFF.

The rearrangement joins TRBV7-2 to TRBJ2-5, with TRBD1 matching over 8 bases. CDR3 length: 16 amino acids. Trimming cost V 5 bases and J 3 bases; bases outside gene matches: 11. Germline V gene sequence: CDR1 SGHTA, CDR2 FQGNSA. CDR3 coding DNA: TGTGCCAGCAGCCTTCGACAGGGGACGTTTGAAGAGACCCAGTACTTC. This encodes CASSLRQGTFEETQYF. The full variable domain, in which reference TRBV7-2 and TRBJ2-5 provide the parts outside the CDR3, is GAGVSQSPSNKVTEKGKDVELRCDPISGHTALYWYRQSLGQGLEFLIYFQGNSAPDKSGLPSDRFSAERTGGSVSTLTIQRTQQEDSAVYLCASSLRQGTFEETQYFGPGTRLLVL.

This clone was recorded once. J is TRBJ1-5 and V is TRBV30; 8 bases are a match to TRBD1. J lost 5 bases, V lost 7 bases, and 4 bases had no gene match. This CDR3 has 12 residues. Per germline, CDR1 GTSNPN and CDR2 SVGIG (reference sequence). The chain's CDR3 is CAFDRGDQPQHF. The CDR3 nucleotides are TGTGCCTTCGACAGGGGAGATCAGCCCCAGCATTTT.

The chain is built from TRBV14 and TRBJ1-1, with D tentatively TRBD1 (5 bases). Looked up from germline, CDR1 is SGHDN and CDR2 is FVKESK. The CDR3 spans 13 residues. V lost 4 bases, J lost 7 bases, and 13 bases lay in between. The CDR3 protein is CASSLDSFLEAFF. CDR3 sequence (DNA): TGTGCCAGCAGCCTTGACAGTTTCCTTGAAGCTTTCTTT.

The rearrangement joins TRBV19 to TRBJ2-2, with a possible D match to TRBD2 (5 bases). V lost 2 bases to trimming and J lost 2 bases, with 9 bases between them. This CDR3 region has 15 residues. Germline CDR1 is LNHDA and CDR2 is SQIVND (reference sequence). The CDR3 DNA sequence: TGTGCCAGTAGTATACGCGGGCTTAACACCGGGGAGCTGTTTTTT. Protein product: CASSIRGLNTGELFF.